Listed here are 9 T cell receptor beta chains from one sample, sequenced in a study of Tregs in tolerant kidney transplant recipients. Sequencing used immunoSEQ multiplex PCR; TCRdb keeps in-frame clones, though not all of them. This sample carries some 64,000 clones, roughly 98% of them seen once, and the ten largest clones take around 0.3%. Sequenced here: Tregs from blood, sampled before the transplant. The source of these receptors is a human donor who received a combined kidney and bone marrow transplant.

This clone occurred once. This chain joins TRBV7-2 and TRBJ2-7, with D hard to call. The CDR3 covers 14 residues. V was clipped by 0 bases and J by 6 bases, with 12 bases between them. CDR1 and CDR2 (germline): SGHTA, FQGNSA. The CDR3 protein is CASSLARHSPEQYF. DNA for the CDR3: TGTGCCAGCAGCTTAGCACGACACTCTCCCGAGCAGTACTTC.

The chain is built from TRBV5-1 and TRBJ1-2; D uncertain. V was cut by 0 bases and J by 6 bases, with 21 bases left in between. Germline loops: CDR1 SGHRS, CDR2 YFSETQ. The CDR3 loop spans 17 amino acids. The CDR3 nucleotides read TGCGCCAGCAGCTTGGAGGCCGGACGGTCGGGAGTAGATGGCTACACCTTC. Residues: CASSLEAGRSGVDGYTF.

This sequence joins TRBV19 and TRBJ2-1; 8 nucleotides align to TRBD1. This CDR3 spans 15 amino acids. V shed 5 bases, J shed 6 bases, and the junction held 9 bases outside the gene matches. Germline loops: CDR1 LNHDA, CDR2 SQIVND (reference sequence). CDR3 loop: CASSPRTGSGNEQFF. DNA of the CDR3: TGTGCCAGTAGTCCCCGGACAGGGTCAGGCAATGAGCAGTTCTTC.

The rearrangement joins TRBV12-5 to TRBJ2-1; TRBD2 might be the D (5 bases). This CDR3 has 14 amino acids. CDR1 is LGHNT and CDR2 is FRNRAP in the germline V gene. Trimming left V 5 bases short and J 8 bases short, with 16 bases between. The CDR3 region is CASGDGLQVDEQFF. The CDR3 region has the DNA TGTGCTAGTGGTGACGGACTTCAGGTCGATGAGCAGTTCTTC.

The chain combines TRBV11-3 with TRBJ2-1; 7 nucleotides agree with TRBD2. V dropped 5 bases and J dropped 16; count of bases not matched to a gene: 17. The CDR3 has 14 residues. From germline, CDR1 is SGHNT and CDR2 YENEEA. This CDR3 is CASSPRSSGPPIFF. The CDR3 coding sequence is TGTGCCAGCAGCCCCCGATCTAGCGGACCTCCCATCTTCTTC.

V is TRBV21-1 and J is TRBJ2-3; TRBD2, the table's D call, was not compared with the DNA. TRBV21-1 is termed a pseudogene. The length of the CDR3 is 17 residues. This CDR3 is CASSKALAGISTDTQYF. As DNA, the CDR3 is TGTGCCAGCAGCAAAGCGCTAGCGGGTATTAGCACAGATACGCAGTATTTT.

This chain joins TRBV7-8 and TRBJ2-3; D gene ambiguous. From germline, CDR1 is SGHVS and CDR2 FQNEAQ. The CDR3 is 15 amino acids. Deletions cut 1 base from V and 5 bases from J, with 13 bases between. The CDR3 coding sequence is TGTGCCAGCAGCTTAGGTGGCTCCCGAGGAGATACGCAGTATTTT. Protein product: CASSLGGSRGDTQYF.

This chain links TRBV14 with TRBJ2-1; 7 nucleotides line up with TRBD1. After removal of 0 bases from V and 2 bases from J, the junction contained 4 bases not matched to a gene. This CDR3 spans 16 amino acids. Germline-derived CDR1 and CDR2 are SGHDN and FVKESK. CDR3 DNA sequence: TGTGCCAGCAGCCAAGACCCGGGACAGCCCTACAATGAGCAGTTCTTC. Its protein is CASSQDPGQPYNEQFF.

This rearrangement joins TRBV18 to TRBJ2-3, with D possibly being TRBD2 (5 bases). V was cut by 3 bases and J by 5 bases, with 18 bases left in between. The CDR3 sequence is 16 residues long. Germline values: CDR1 KGHSH, CDR2 LQKENI. The chain's CDR3 is CASSPDLIGSGDTQYF. The CDR3 nucleotides are TGTGCCAGCTCACCGGACTTGATCGGTTCCGGAGATACGCAGTATTTT.